This T cell receptor beta chain was found in a study of blood T cell repertoires in COVID-19. In the study overall: COVID-19 samples collected from the United States, Italy and Spain covered acute and convalescent phases.

Sequencing used immunoSEQ multiplex PCR; TCRdb keeps in-frame clones, though not all of them. The data contain some 670,000 clones, 85% to 90% of them singletons. The CDR3 runs to 15 residues. From germline, CDR1 is SGHTA and CDR2 FQGNSA. The ends were cut back, 1 base at V and 4 bases at J, with 14 bases in the middle. This receptor was obtained from a woman between 18 and 29 years old with acute or convalescent COVID-19. The sample taken for sequencing was peripheral blood. This sequence joins TRBV7-2 and TRBJ2-7; D remains ambiguous. In DNA, the CDR3 is TGTGCCAGCAGCTTAGTGGGCAGAGCCGATTACGAGCAGTACTTC. This translates into CASSLVGRADYEQYF. The entire variable domain, with the rest obtained from reference TRBV7-2 and TRBJ2-7, is as follows: GAGVSQSPSNKVTEKGKDVELRCDPISGHTALYWYRQSLGQGLEFLIYFQGNSAPDKSGLPSDRFSAERTGGSVSTLTIQRTQQEDSAVYLCASSLVGRADYEQYFGPGTRLTVT.